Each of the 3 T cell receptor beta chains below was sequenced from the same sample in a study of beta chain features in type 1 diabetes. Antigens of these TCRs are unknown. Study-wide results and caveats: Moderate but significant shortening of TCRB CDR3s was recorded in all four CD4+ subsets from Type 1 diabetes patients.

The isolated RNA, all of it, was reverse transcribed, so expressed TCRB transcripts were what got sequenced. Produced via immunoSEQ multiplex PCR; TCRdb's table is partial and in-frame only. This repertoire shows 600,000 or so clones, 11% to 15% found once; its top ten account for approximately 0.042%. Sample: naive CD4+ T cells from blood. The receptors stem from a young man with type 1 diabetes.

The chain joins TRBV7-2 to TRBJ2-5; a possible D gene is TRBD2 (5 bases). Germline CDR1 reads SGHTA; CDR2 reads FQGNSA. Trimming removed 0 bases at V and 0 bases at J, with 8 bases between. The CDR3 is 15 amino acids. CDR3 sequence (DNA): TGTGCCAGCAGCTTAGCGCGAGGGTACCAAGAGACCCAGTACTTC. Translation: CASSLARGYQETQYF.

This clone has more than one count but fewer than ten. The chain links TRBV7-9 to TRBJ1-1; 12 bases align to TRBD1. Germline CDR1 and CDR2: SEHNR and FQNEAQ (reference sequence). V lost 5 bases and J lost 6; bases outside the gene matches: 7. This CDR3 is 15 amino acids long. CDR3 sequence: CASSPPGQGASEAFF. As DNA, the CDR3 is TGTGCCAGCAGCCCACCGGGACAGGGGGCTTCTGAAGCTTTCTTT.

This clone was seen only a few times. For the CDR3, the DNA is TGTGCCAGCAGCCTTGGCGGACTAGCGATCCAAGAGACCCAGTACTTC. This gives the protein CASSLGGLAIQETQYF. This chain joins TRBV7-2 and TRBJ2-5, with 9 bases lining up with TRBD2. The trim removed 5 bases at V and 1 base at J, leaving 8 bases unmatched. Germline V gene data show CDR1 as SGHTA and CDR2 as FQGNSA. The CDR3 is 16 amino acids.